The sample holds a few counts of the clone carrying this T cell receptor beta chain. This specimen belongs to a study of blood T cell repertoires in COVID-19. As for the study in general: There were acute and convalescent COVID-19 samples, and they came from the United States, Italy and Spain. Sample material is recorded as cDNA or gDNA derived from T cells, B-cell-depleted T cells, or PBMCs.

This CDR3 spans 13 amino acids. Trimming took 5 bases from V and 3 from J, leaving 10 bases between them. Per the study methods: Cell counts per sample came from amplifying reference gene primers. Measured with immunoSEQ multiplex PCR; TCRdb has only the in-frame clones, and not every one. V and J calls and clone size are as listed in that table; D and trimming were resolved from the DNA. The table records about 70,000 clones, around 87% of them present only once. The chain links TRBV12-3 or TRBV12-4 to TRBJ1-1, with D tentatively TRBD1 (5 bases). This clonotype originated in a man aged 45-65 years with active COVID-19. The sample comprised peripheral blood. The DNA for the CDR3 is TGTGCCAGCAGTCCTACAGGTTACACTGAAGCTTTCTTT. Residues: CASSPTGYTEAFF.